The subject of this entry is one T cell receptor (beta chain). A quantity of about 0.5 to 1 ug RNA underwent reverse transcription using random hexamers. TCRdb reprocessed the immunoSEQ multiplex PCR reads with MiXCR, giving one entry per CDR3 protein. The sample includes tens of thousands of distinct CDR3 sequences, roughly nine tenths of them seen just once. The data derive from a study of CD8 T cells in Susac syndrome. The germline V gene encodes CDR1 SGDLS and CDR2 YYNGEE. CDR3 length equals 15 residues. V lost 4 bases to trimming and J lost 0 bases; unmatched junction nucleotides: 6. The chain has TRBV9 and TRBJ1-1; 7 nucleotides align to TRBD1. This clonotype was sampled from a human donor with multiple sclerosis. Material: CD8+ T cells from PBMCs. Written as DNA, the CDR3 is TGTGCCAGCAGCCCCGTGGGGACAGTGAACACTGAAGCTTTCTTT. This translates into CASSPVGTVNTEAFF.